This entry lists 27 T cell receptor beta chains sequenced from one sample in a study of cytomegalovirus exposure and HLA in healthy donors. The PCR used 60 Vbeta and 13 Jbeta primers. The data were produced by immunoSEQ multiplex PCR, yet TCRdb's version contains in-frame clones alone and is incomplete. This sample yields under 200,000 clones, of which around 80% are seen a single time; about 1.8% belongs to the top ten. Sequences were obtained from PBMCs. Source of these receptors: a woman under 30 in good health and CMV-seronegative.

The rearrangement links TRBV7-8 to TRBJ1-2; 7 nucleotides line up with TRBD1. CDR1 is SGHVS, CDR2 FQNEAQ, per germline. The CDR3 consists of 15 residues. V shed 6 bases, J shed 7 bases, and the junction held 14 bases outside the gene matches. CDR3 residues: CASSSTPAGGGGYTF. The CDR3 DNA is TGTGCCAGCAGTTCAACTCCGGCAGGGGGTGGTGGCTACACCTTC.

Turning to this clone: At one end the junction does not follow the germline gene, possibly because of a read error. This chain connects TRBV7-7 to TRBJ2-1; TRBD2 aligns across 8 bases. CDR1 is SSHAT, CDR2 FNYEAQ, per germline (reference sequence). The CDR3 is made up of 16 amino acids. The CDR3 is CASSLSPSGGRNEQFF. CDR3 sequence (DNA): TGTGCTAGCAGCTTATCCCCAAGCGGGGGAAGGAATGAGCAGTTCTTC.

The J gene is TRBJ2-3, the V gene TRBV7-6; the D is unclear. Germline V gene data show CDR1 as SGHVS and CDR2 as FNYEAQ. This CDR3 is 14 amino acids long. V lost 2 bases, J lost 4 bases, and 10 bases lay in between. CDR3 amino acids: CASSLQDGADTQYF. In nucleotides, the CDR3 is TGTGCCAGCAGCTTACAAGACGGAGCAGATACGCAGTATTTT.

In this sample, this clone turned up once. The V and J genes are TRBV9 and TRBJ1-2, with TRBD1 matching 9 bases. The V and J ends lost 3 bases and 6 bases, in that order; junction bases with no gene match: 12. CDR3 length: 16 residues. The V gene's germline CDR1 is SGDLS and CDR2 YYNGEE. CDR3 nucleotides: TGTGCCAGCAGCGCAGACGTAAGACAGGGGGAGGATGGCTACACCTTC. Translated, it gives CASSADVRQGEDGYTF.

The V gene is TRBV28, the J gene TRBJ2-3, with D possibly matching TRBD2 (6 bases). The CDR3 has 14 residues. Germline CDR1 reads MDHEN; CDR2 reads SYDVKM. Trimming stripped 2 bases from V and 2 bases from J, with 8 bases between. CDR3 protein: CASSLAGSTDTQYF. CDR3 sequence (DNA): TGTGCCAGCAGTTTAGCGGGATCCACAGATACGCAGTATTTT.

V gene TRBV28 combines with J gene TRBJ1-2; 7 nucleotides match TRBD1. This CDR3 has 13 residues. Germline V gives CDR1 MDHEN, CDR2 SYDVKM. Trimming cost V 5 bases and J 6 bases; bases outside gene matches: 6. The CDR3 nucleotides read TGTGCCAGCAGTCCCGGGACAGTTGATGGCTACACCTTC. Amino acid sequence: CASSPGTVDGYTF.

The CDR3 DNA sequence: TGTGCCATCAGTGTTAGTCGGGAGGCGATCACAGATACGCAGTATTTT. Translated: CAISVSREAITDTQYF. The chain links TRBV10-3 to TRBJ2-3; 7 nucleotides agree with TRBD2. Unmatched junction bases numbered 9, after V lost 4 bases and J lost 2 bases. Germline values: CDR1 ENHRY, CDR2 SYGVKD. The CDR3 is 16 residues long.

Turning to this clone: An end of the junction does not agree with germline; a read error may underlie this. V is TRBV7-9 and J is TRBJ2-2, with TRBD2 identical over 10 bases. The CDR3 totals 16 residues. CDR1 SEHNR and CDR2 FQNEAQ come from the germline V gene (reference sequence). The CDR3 DNA reads TGTTCCAGCAGCTTAGATCGAGCGGGAGGGACCGGGGAGCTGTTTTTT. Translating it yields CSSSLDRAGGTGELFF.

The V gene is TRBV19, the J gene TRBJ2-6, with 12 bases identical to TRBD2. Germline CDR1 is LNHDA and CDR2 is SQIVND (reference sequence). The CDR3 covers 17 residues. The trim removed 11 bases at V and 4 bases at J, leaving 12 bases unmatched. CDR3 DNA: TGTGCCTCGAAGACCCTAGCGGGAGGGTCAGGGGCCAACGTCCTGACTTTC. Translated: CASKTLAGGSGANVLTF.

This chain uses TRBV23-1 with TRBJ2-3, with TRBD2 matching 11 bases. TRBV23-1 is recorded as an ORF, its role being uncertain. CDR3 length: 19 residues. J gave up 5 bases and V 8 bases, and 21 bases lay outside the gene matches. The CDR3 reads CASGRRDTRSGRAKDTQYF. The CDR3 region has the DNA TGCGCCAGCGGGCGACGGGACACGCGTAGCGGGAGGGCCAAAGATACGCAGTATTTT.

This clone was counted only a few times. V is TRBV19 and J is TRBJ1-2; D gene uncertain. V was trimmed by 7 bases and J by 0 bases, leaving 12 bases between them. CDR1 is LNHDA and CDR2 is SQIVND in the germline V gene (reference sequence). The CDR3 runs 14 residues. The DNA of the CDR3 is TGTGCCAGTACCTCAGGAATGTCTAACTATGGCTACACCTTC. It encodes CASTSGMSNYGYTF.

The V gene is TRBV6-5, the J gene TRBJ1-1, with 9 bases identical to TRBD1. The CDR3 runs 15 residues. Germline values: CDR1 MNHEY, CDR2 SVGAGI. J was trimmed by 5 bases and V by 2 bases; bases with no gene match: 6. This CDR3 is CASSYGGQGATEAFF. DNA for the CDR3: TGTGCCAGCAGTTACGGGGGACAGGGTGCGACTGAAGCTTTCTTT.

V and J are TRBV9 and TRBJ2-2; 9 bases fit TRBD1. Germline values: CDR1 SGDLS, CDR2 YYNGEE. The CDR3 sequence is 14 residues long. V shed 3 bases, J shed 13 bases, and the junction held 10 bases outside the gene matches. CDR3 protein: CASSGTLTGGWLFF. The DNA of the CDR3 is TGTGCCAGCAGCGGAACTCTCACAGGGGGCTGGCTGTTTTTT.

The V call is TRBV5-4, the J call TRBJ2-1; no reliable D call. Germline values: CDR1 SGHNT, CDR2 YYREEE (reference sequence). The V gene lost 0 bases and the J gene lost 5 bases, with 18 bases spanning the gap. The CDR3 length is 17 residues. The CDR3 bases are TGTGCCAGCAGCTTGGAAAGCCAGCTAGGAAAGCACAATGAGCAGTTCTTC. It encodes CASSLESQLGKHNEQFF.

The V and J genes are TRBV11-2 and TRBJ1-2; 8 nucleotides line up with TRBD1. This CDR3 spans 15 amino acids. CDR1 is SGHAT, CDR2 FQNNGV, per germline. With 4 bases clipped from V and 7 bases from J, the junction kept 11 bases outside the gene matches. The CDR3 DNA sequence: TGTGCCAGCAGCTGGGCGTCAGGGGGCACTCGTGGCTACACCTTC. Translated: CASSWASGGTRGYTF.

The sample holds a few counts of this clone. The rearrangement links TRBV6-5 to TRBJ1-5; D may be TRBD1 (5 bases). Trimming pared 2 bases from V and 11 bases from J, leaving 10 bases between. In germline, CDR1 is MNHEY, CDR2 SVGAGI. The CDR3 contains 12 residues. The CDR3 here is CASSYPKGSQHF. DNA for the CDR3: TGTGCCAGCAGTTACCCGAAGGGGTCCCAGCATTTT.

The genes are TRBV4-3 and TRBJ2-2; TRBD2 is a possible D gene (5 bases). CDR3 length equals 17 residues. V dropped 0 bases and J dropped 6 bases, with 17 bases sitting between them. Per the germline V gene, CDR1 is LGHNA and CDR2 is YSLEER. The CDR3 reads CASSQDDLGLIAGELFF. The CDR3 region has the DNA TGCGCCAGCAGCCAAGATGATCTAGGACTGATAGCCGGGGAGCTGTTTTTT.

V gene TRBV19 combines with J gene TRBJ2-5; 9 positions agree with TRBD1. Losses at the gene ends were 3 bases for V and 5 bases for J; bases not matched to a gene: 4. The germline V gene encodes CDR1 LNHDA and CDR2 SQIVND (reference sequence). The CDR3 runs to 14 residues. CDR3 DNA: TGTGCCAGTAGTATCGGACAGGGGTTGGAGACCCAGTACTTC. This codes for CASSIGQGLETQYF.

The gene calls are TRBV18 and TRBJ2-2; 7 nucleotides match TRBD2. Trimming took 6 bases from V and 4 from J; bases not matched to a gene: 8. The germline V gene encodes CDR1 KGHSH and CDR2 LQKENI. The CDR3 is 15 amino acids. The CDR3 region is CASSPPGGGTGELFF. The CDR3 nucleotides are TGTGCCAGCTCGCCCCCGGGGGGAGGCACCGGGGAGCTGTTTTTT.

The chain is built from TRBV4-1 and TRBJ1-2, with 10 bases aligning to TRBD1. The CDR3 has 17 residues. The germline CDR1 and CDR2 sequences are MGHRA and YSYEKL. V trimming: 3 bases; J trimming: 0 bases; junction bases outside the gene matches: 7. The DNA for the CDR3 is TGCGCCAGCAGCCAGGAAGGGACAGGGGCAGCTAACTATGGCTACACCTTC. Translated: CASSQEGTGAANYGYTF.

The V and J genes are TRBV15 and TRBJ2-3; 9 bases are shared with TRBD2. The CDR3 loop spans 18 amino acids. The germline V gene encodes CDR1 LNHNV and CDR2 YYDKDF (reference sequence). Trimming removed 0 bases from V and 4 bases from J; junction bases left unmatched: 11. The CDR3 region is CATSRDFGLAGYSDTQYF. The CDR3 DNA follows: TGTGCCACCAGCAGAGATTTTGGTCTAGCGGGATATTCAGATACGCAGTATTTT.

The chain has TRBV30 and TRBJ1-5; D may be TRBD1 (6 bases). The CDR3 totals 14 residues. Trimming removed 1 base at V and 4 bases at J, with 11 bases between. Per germline, CDR1 GTSNPN and CDR2 SVGIG (reference sequence). CDR3 bases: TGTGCCTGGAGTGACAATACAGGGAATCAGCCCCAGCATTTT. It codes for CAWSDNTGNQPQHF.

The chain combines TRBV4-3 with TRBJ2-1, with TRBD2 matching 14 bases. Germline values: CDR1 LGHNA, CDR2 YSLEER. CDR3 size: 19 residues. The V segment lost 2 bases and the J segment 0 bases; nucleotides outside the gene matches: 6. CDR3: CASSQSTSGRAPSYNEQFF. CDR3 nucleotides: TGCGCCAGCAGCCAATCGACTAGCGGGAGGGCCCCCTCCTACAATGAGCAGTTCTTC.

The J gene is TRBJ2-7, the V gene TRBV7-9; 9 positions agree with TRBD1. The CDR3 totals 14 residues. In germline, CDR1 is SEHNR, CDR2 FQNEAQ (reference sequence). With V trimmed by 6 bases and J by 2 bases, 5 bases remained unmatched. CDR3 in amino acids: CASRSDRGTYEQYF. DNA of the CDR3: TGTGCCAGCAGATCGGACAGGGGTACCTACGAGCAGTACTTC.

Comments on this clone: This sample includes further DNA sequences coding for the same CDR3. The V call is TRBV6-5, the J call TRBJ1-2; D is unclear. The germline CDR1 and CDR2 sequences are MNHEY and SVGAGI. There are 15 residues in the CDR3. Deletions cut 0 bases from V and 0 bases from J, with 8 bases between. The CDR3 loop reads CASSYSEDTNYGYTF. The DNA for the CDR3 is TGTGCCAGCAGTTACTCAGAGGATACTAACTATGGCTACACCTTC.

The chain links TRBV19 to TRBJ1-5, with 11 nucleotides matching TRBD1. V lost 5 bases and J lost 6; bases outside the gene matches: 3. Germline-derived CDR1 and CDR2 are LNHDA and SQIVND (reference sequence). CDR3 length: 14 amino acids. CDR3 sequence reads: CASSVDRGPQPQHF. For the CDR3, the DNA is TGTGCCAGTAGTGTGGACAGGGGGCCTCAGCCCCAGCATTTT.

This clone turned up a few times. The rearrangement joins TRBV4-2 to TRBJ2-3; TRBD2 matches at 8 bases. Germline V gene sequence: CDR1 LGHNA, CDR2 YNFKEQ. J gave up 6 bases and V 0 bases, and 5 bases lay outside the gene matches. The length of the CDR3 is 15 residues. The CDR3 coding sequence is TGTGCCAGCAGCCAAGAACAGCGGGAGTGGGATACGCAGTATTTT. Translated: CASSQEQREWDTQYF.